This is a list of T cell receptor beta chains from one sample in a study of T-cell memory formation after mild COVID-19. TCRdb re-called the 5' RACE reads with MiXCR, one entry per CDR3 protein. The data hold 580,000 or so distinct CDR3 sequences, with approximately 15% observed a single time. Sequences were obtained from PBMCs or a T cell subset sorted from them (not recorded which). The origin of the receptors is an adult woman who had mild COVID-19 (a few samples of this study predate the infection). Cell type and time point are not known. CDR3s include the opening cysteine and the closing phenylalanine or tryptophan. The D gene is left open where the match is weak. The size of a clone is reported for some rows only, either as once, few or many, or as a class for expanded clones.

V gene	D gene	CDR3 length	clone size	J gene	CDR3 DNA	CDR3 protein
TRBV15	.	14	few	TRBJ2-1	TGTGCCACCAGAAGGAACACCGGGGTCGATGAGCAGTTCTTC	CATRRNTGVDEQFF
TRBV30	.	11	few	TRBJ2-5	TGTGCCTGGACTGGGGGAGAGACCCAGTACTTC	CAWTGGETQYF
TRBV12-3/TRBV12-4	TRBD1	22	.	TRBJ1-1	TGTGCCAGCAGTTTACGGCCAAGGGGGCCAGTCGTGGGGACTAGGTTCGGCACTGAAGCTTTCTTT	CASSLRPRGPVVGTRFGTEAFF
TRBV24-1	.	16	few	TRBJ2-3	TGTGCCACCAGTGATTTTTCTAGGGACGCGACAGATACGCAGTATTTT	CATSDFSRDATDTQYF
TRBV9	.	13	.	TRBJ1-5	TGTGCCAGCAGCGTAGCGGCCAATCAGCCCCAGCATTTT	CASSVAANQPQHF
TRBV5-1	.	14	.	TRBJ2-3	TGCGCCAGCAAAGTCGAGCGGAACACAGATACGCAGTATTTT	CASKVERNTDTQYF
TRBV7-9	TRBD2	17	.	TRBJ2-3	TGTGCCAGCAGCCACGAGAGGGCTAGCGGGGGCACAGATACGCAGTATTTT	CASSHERASGGTDTQYF
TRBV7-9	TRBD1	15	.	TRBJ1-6	TGTGCCAGCGCCTGGACAGGGGAATATAATTCACCCCTCCACTTT	CASAWTGEYNSPLHF
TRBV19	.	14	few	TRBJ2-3	TGTGCCAGTAGTATTGGTCATAACAAGGATACGCAGTATTTT	CASSIGHNKDTQYF
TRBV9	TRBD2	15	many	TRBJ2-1	TGTGCCAGCAGCGTCACTAGCGGGTGGGTCAATGAGCAGTTCTTC	CASSVTSGWVNEQFF
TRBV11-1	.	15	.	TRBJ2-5	TGTGCCAGCAGCTTAACGGAGTGGGCAAGAGAGACCCAGTACTTC	CASSLTEWARETQYF
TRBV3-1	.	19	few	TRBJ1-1	TGTGCCAGCAGCCAAAGCTCCCCGGGGGCAGCAATGAAGAACACTGAAGCTTTCTTT	CASSQSSPGAAMKNTEAFF
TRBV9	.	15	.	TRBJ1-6	TGTGCCAGCAGCCTGGATCATCCCTATAATTCACCCCTCCACTTT	CASSLDHPYNSPLHF
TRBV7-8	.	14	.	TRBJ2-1	TGTGCCAGCAGCTTAGGAATCACGCGTGTTGAGCAGTTCTTC	CASSLGITRVEQFF
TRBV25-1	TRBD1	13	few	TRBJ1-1	TGTGCCAGCAGAGACAGGGGTCCCACTGAAGCTTTCTTT	CASRDRGPTEAFF
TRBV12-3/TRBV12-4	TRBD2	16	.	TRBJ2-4	TGTGCCAGCAGTCCCCGGACTAGCGGGGGGTCCCCCATTCAGTACTTC	CASSPRTSGGSPIQYF
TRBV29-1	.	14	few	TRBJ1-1	TGCAGCGTTGAAGCGACGGGGTATGGCACTGAAGCTTTCTTT	CSVEATGYGTEAFF